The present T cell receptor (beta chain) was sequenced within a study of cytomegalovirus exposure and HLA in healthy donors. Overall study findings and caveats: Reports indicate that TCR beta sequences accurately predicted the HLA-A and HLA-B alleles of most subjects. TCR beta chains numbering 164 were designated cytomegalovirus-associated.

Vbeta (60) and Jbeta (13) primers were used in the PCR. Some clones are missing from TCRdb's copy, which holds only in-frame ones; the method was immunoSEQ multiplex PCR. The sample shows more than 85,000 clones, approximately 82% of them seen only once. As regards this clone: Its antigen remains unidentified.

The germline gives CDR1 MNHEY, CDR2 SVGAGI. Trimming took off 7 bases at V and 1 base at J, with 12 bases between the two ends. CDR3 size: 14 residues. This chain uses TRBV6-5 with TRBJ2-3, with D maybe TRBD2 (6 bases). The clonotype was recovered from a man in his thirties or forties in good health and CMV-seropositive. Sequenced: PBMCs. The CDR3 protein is CASTTGLRTDTQYF. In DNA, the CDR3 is TGTGCCAGCACCACGGGACTCCGCACAGATACGCAGTATTTT.